Shown below are 11 T cell receptor beta chains from a single sample sequenced in a study of T cell responses to AZD1222 COVID-19 vaccine. Data came from immunoSEQ multiplex PCR; TCRdb stores just in-frame clones and leaves some out. Altogether roughly 170,000 clones are present, 85% to 95% being singletons, with the ten largest covering 0.7% to 0.9%. This sample comprised peripheral blood, obtained on day 0 of AZD1222 vaccination. The receptors originated from an adult in good health.

This clone was counted between two and nine times. V is TRBV29-1 and J is TRBJ1-2; D remains ambiguous. Trimming shortened V by 4 bases and J by 3 bases, and 9 bases separated the two germline ends. Germline V gene sequence: CDR1 SQVTM, CDR2 ANQGSEA. The CDR3 is made up of 12 amino acids. CDR3 sequence: CSVGEGDYGYTF. CDR3 nucleotide sequence: TGCAGCGTTGGAGAGGGAGACTATGGCTACACCTTC.

The chain couples TRBV4-1 to TRBJ1-5; 9 nucleotides match TRBD1. The CDR3 spans 18 residues. Losses at the gene ends were 0 bases for V and 6 bases for J; bases not matched to a gene: 12. Germline V lookup: CDR1 MGHRA, CDR2 YSYEKL. CDR3 nucleotides: TGCGCCAGCAGCCAAGAAGGACAGGGGCGGGGGTCGGTTCAGCCCCAGCATTTT. This translates into CASSQEGQGRGSVQPQHF.

The chain has TRBV7-2 and TRBJ1-2; D ambiguous. The V end lost 0 bases, the J end lost 5 bases, and 10 bases lay between the germline ends. Germline V gene lookup returns CDR1 SGHTA and CDR2 FQGNSA. This CDR3 region has 14 residues. In DNA, the CDR3 is TGTGCCAGCAGCTTAGCGAGGAGTATTTATGGCTACACCTTC. Protein: CASSLARSIYGYTF.

V and J are TRBV29-1 and TRBJ1-2; D perhaps matches TRBD1 (6 bases). Germline CDR1 is SQVTM and CDR2 is ANQGSEA. The CDR3 has 11 amino acids. The V and J ends lost 6 bases and 8 bases respectively, with 13 bases between them. This CDR3 reads CSVGAGDGYTF. The CDR3 coding sequence is TGCAGCGTGGGGGCAGGGGACGGCTACACCTTC.

The chain is built from TRBV3-1 (or the pseudogene TRBV3-2) and TRBJ1-3, with TRBD1 matching over 7 bases. V lost 1 base and J lost 4; bases outside the gene matches: 4. Germline CDR1 and CDR2: LGHDT and YNNKEL (reference sequence). This CDR3 spans 15 amino acids. CDR3 region: CASSQVGGQGNTIYF. The CDR3 region has the DNA TGTGCCAGCAGCCAAGTTGGGGGACAGGGAAACACCATATATTTT.

The chain combines TRBV2 with TRBJ1-1; D gene ambiguous. The CDR3 has 13 amino acids. Germline-derived CDR1 and CDR2 are SNHLY and FYNNEI. V dropped 5 bases and J dropped 10 bases, with 17 bases sitting between them. CDR3 DNA sequence: TGTGCCAGCAGTTTGGAGGACCGGGGAACAGCTTTCTTT. Amino acid sequence: CASSLEDRGTAFF.

This chain uses TRBV5-1 with TRBJ1-1; TRBD1 is a possible D gene (5 bases). Per the germline V gene, CDR1 is SGHRS and CDR2 is YFSETQ. The CDR3 contains 15 residues. With 0 bases removed from V and 1 base from J, the gap between germline ends came to 10 bases. CDR3 sequence (DNA): TGCGCCAGCAGCTTGGCGGGACTGAGGAACACTGAAGCTTTCTTT. Translating it yields CASSLAGLRNTEAFF.

The sample holds a few counts of this clone. This chain links TRBV11-3 with TRBJ2-1, with D possibly matching TRBD1 (6 bases). This CDR3 has 17 amino acids. In germline, CDR1 is SGHNT, CDR2 YENEEA. The V end was cut by 1 base, the J end by 0 bases, with 13 bases between. CDR3 sequence (DNA): TGTGCCAGCAGCTTAGGGAGAAACAGGGTCTCCTACAATGAGCAGTTCTTC. This encodes CASSLGRNRVSYNEQFF. Filled out from reference TRBV11-3 and TRBJ2-1, the complete variable domain reads EAGVVQSPRYKIIEKKQPVAFWCNPISGHNTLYWYLQNLGQGPELLIRYENEEAVDDSQLPKDRFSAERLKGVDSTLKIQPAELGDSAVYLCASSLGRNRVSYNEQFFGPGTRLTVL.

The genes are TRBV18 and TRBJ1-1, with a tentative D call TRBD1 (5 bases). The V gene lost 3 bases and the J gene lost 0 bases, with 11 bases spanning the gap. Looked up from germline, CDR1 is KGHSH and CDR2 is LQKENI. The CDR3 is made up of 15 amino acids. The CDR3 coding sequence is TGTGCCAGCTCACCTCCTTCAGGGATGAACACTGAAGCTTTCTTT. Translation: CASSPPSGMNTEAFF.

J is TRBJ1-2 and V is TRBV4-2, with 12 positions matching TRBD1. Trimming removed 0 bases from V and 2 bases from J; junction bases left unmatched: 13. The V gene's germline CDR1 is LGHNA and CDR2 YNFKEQ. The CDR3 totals 20 residues. CDR3 sequence reads: CASSQDYVGTGGLMNYGYTF. The CDR3 coding sequence is TGTGCCAGCAGCCAAGACTACGTCGGGACAGGGGGCCTTATGAACTATGGCTACACCTTC.

V and J are TRBV5-8 and TRBJ1-1; 7 bases are a match to TRBD1. Germline V gene sequence: CDR1 SGHTS, CDR2 YDEGEE. The length of the CDR3 is 14 residues. Losses at the gene ends were 4 bases for V and 0 bases for J; bases not matched to a gene: 3. The CDR3 is CASSRDSLNTEAFF. CDR3 sequence (DNA): TGTGCCAGCAGCCGGGACAGTTTGAACACTGAAGCTTTCTTT.